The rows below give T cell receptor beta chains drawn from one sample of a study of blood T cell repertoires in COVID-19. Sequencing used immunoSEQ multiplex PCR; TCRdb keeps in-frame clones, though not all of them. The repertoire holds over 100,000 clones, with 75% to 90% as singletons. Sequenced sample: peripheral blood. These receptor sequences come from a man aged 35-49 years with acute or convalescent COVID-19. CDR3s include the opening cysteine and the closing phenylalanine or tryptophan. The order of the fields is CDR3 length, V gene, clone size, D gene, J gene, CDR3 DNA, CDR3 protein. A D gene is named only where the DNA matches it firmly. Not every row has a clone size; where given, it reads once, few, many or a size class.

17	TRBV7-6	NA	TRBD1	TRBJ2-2	TGTGCCAGCAGCCTCACCCCGTACAGGGGGTCCACCGGGGAGCTGTTTTTT	CASSLTPYRGSTGELFF
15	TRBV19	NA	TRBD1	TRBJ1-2	TGTGCCAGTAGTTCCCCGGGACAGGGATATTATGGCTACACCTTC	CASSSPGQGYYGYTF
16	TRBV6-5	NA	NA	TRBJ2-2	TGTGCCAGCAGTTACGGGACAATGGACCGTGGCGGGGAGCTGTTTTTT	CASSYGTMDRGGELFF
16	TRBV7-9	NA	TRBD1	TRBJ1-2	TGTGCCAGCAGCTTAGACGGACAGGCCGCTAACTATGGCTACACCTTC	CASSLDGQAANYGYTF
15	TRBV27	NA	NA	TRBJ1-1	TGTGCCAGCACTCTCACAGGGTTGGGGAACACTGAAGCTTTCTTT	CASTLTGLGNTEAFF
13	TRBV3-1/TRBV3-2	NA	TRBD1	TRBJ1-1	TGTGCCAGCAGCCAATCAGGGGGCACTGAAGCTTTCTTT	CASSQSGGTEAFF
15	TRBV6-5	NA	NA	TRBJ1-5	TGTGCCAGCAGACAACAGGGTGGGAGCAATCAGCCCCAGCATTTT	CASRQQGGSNQPQHF
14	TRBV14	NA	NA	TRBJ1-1	TGTGCCAGCAGCCAACGGGATGGGTACACTGAAGCTTTCTTT	CASSQRDGYTEAFF
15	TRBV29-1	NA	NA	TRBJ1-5	TGCAGCGTTAGTATCACGGGGAGTCCTAATCAGCCCCAGCATTTT	CSVSITGSPNQPQHF
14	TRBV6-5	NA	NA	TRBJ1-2	TGTGCCAGCACCCCACAACCAGCTAACTATGGCTACACCTTC	CASTPQPANYGYTF
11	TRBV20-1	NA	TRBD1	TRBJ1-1	TGCAGTGCCCGGACAGGATCAGAAGCTTTCTTT	CSARTGSEAFF
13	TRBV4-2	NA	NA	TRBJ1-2	TGTGCCAGCAGCCAACACGGGGGAGAAGGCTACACCTTC	CASSQHGGEGYTF
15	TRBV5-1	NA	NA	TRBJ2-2	TGCGCCAGCAGCTCCGGGACTGAGAACACCGGGGAGCTGTTTTTT	CASSSGTENTGELFF
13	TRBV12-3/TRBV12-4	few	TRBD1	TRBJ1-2	TGTGCCACCTCGACAGGGTCCGCCCGTGGCTACACCTTC	CATSTGSARGYTF
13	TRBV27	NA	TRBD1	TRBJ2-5	TGTGCCAGCGGCTTGGACAGGGTGGGGACCCAGTACTTC	CASGLDRVGTQYF
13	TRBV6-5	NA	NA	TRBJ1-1	TGTGCCAGCAGAGTCCTCCAGGTTACTGAAGCTTTCTTT	CASRVLQVTEAFF